One sample yielded the 11 T cell receptor beta chains listed below, sequenced in a study of PD-1 blockade in mismatch repair-deficient tumors. Profiled with immunoSEQ multiplex PCR; TCRdb holds only in-frame clones, not every one. The sample lists around 38,000 clones, about 76% occurring once. The sample consisted of peripheral blood, taken 4 weeks after starting pembrolizumab. These receptors were collected from an adult with mismatch repair-deficient cancer.

The genes are TRBV19 and TRBJ1-1; TRBD1 matches at 7 bases. Germline CDR1 and CDR2: LNHDA and SQIVND (reference sequence). CDR3 size: 13 residues. The V gene end was trimmed by 6 bases and the J gene end by 0 bases; junction bases not matched to a gene: 1. The CDR3 region is CASSDRVNTEAFF. The CDR3 region has the DNA TGTGCCAGTAGCGACAGGGTGAACACTGAAGCTTTCTTT.

This chain uses TRBV29-1 with TRBJ2-7; 12 bases map to TRBD1. CDR3 length equals 13 residues. Germline CDR1 reads SQVTM; CDR2 reads ANQGSEA. The ends lost 3 bases at V and 6 bases at J; junction bases unmatched: 3. CDR3 region: CSVEGTGGGEQYF. The CDR3 region has the DNA TGCAGCGTTGAGGGGACAGGGGGCGGCGAGCAGTACTTC.

The chain has TRBV6-5 and TRBJ1-4; the match to TRBD1 covers 11 bases. The length of the CDR3 is 13 residues. Per germline, CDR1 MNHEY and CDR2 SVGAGI. V trimming: 5 bases; J trimming: 8 bases; junction bases outside the gene matches: 1. The DNA for the CDR3 is TGTGCCAGCAGTCGGGACAGGGGGGAAAAACTGTTTTTT. Translation: CASSRDRGEKLFF.

The gene calls are TRBV29-1 and TRBJ2-1; 13 nucleotides line up with TRBD2. The germline CDR1 and CDR2 sequences are SQVTM and ANQGSEA. The length of the CDR3 is 13 residues. The ends lost 8 bases at V and 10 bases at J; junction bases unmatched: 8. As DNA, the CDR3 is TGCAGCACGGGCGGGACTAGCGGGAAGGAGCAGTTCTTC. The encoded protein is CSTGGTSGKEQFF.

The chain uses TRBV18 and TRBJ2-3; D might be TRBD1 or TRBD2, each matching 12 bases. Germline CDR1 reads KGHSH; CDR2 reads LQKENI. V was trimmed by 8 bases and J by 5 bases, leaving 38 bases between them. The CDR3 covers 21 residues. The CDR3 loop is CASRPGQGAPSGRDAGDTQYF. The CDR3 DNA reads TGTGCCAGCCGACCGGGACAGGGGGCGCCTAGCGGGAGGGACGCTGGAGATACGCAGTATTTT. Full variable domain (rest looked up from reference TRBV18 and TRBJ2-3): NAGVMQNPRHLVRRRGQEARLRCSPMKGHSHVYWYRQLPEEGLKFMVYLQKENIIDESGMPKERFSAEFPKEGPSILRIQQVVRGDSAAYFCASRPGQGAPSGRDAGDTQYFGPGTRLTVL.

The J gene is TRBJ2-7, the V gene TRBV18; 8 nucleotides line up with TRBD2. This CDR3 has 15 amino acids. V lost 5 bases, J lost 1 base, and 7 bases stayed unmatched. From germline, CDR1 is KGHSH and CDR2 LQKENI. CDR3 in amino acids: CASSGRAGDSYEQYF. The CDR3, as DNA: TGTGCCAGCTCAGGTAGAGCGGGAGATTCCTACGAGCAGTACTTC.

In this sample, this clone turned up a few times. The chain carries TRBV7-8 and TRBJ2-1; D perhaps matches TRBD1 (5 bases). From germline, CDR1 is SGHVS and CDR2 FQNEAQ. The CDR3 spans 16 residues. Between the trimmed V and J ends, which lost 4 bases and 5 bases, there was a span of 18 bases. The CDR3 protein is CASSSHRYLLHNEQFF. In nucleotides, the CDR3 is TGTGCCAGCAGCTCTCACAGGTACCTACTGCACAATGAGCAGTTCTTC.

V and J are TRBV5-1 and TRBJ1-1; D uncertain. This CDR3 region has 16 residues. Germline V gives CDR1 SGHRS, CDR2 YFSETQ. The V end was cut by 0 bases, the J end by 5 bases, with 17 bases between. The CDR3 loop reads CASSLVLWVCCTEAFF. DNA of the CDR3: TGCGCCAGCAGCTTGGTCCTCTGGGTGTGTTGTACTGAAGCTTTCTTT.

V gene TRBV7-2 combines with J gene TRBJ2-1, with a weak D call TRBD2 (6 bases). This CDR3 is built from 14 residues. Germline loops: CDR1 SGHTA, CDR2 FQGNSA. With 6 bases removed from V and 8 bases from J, the gap between germline ends came to 17 bases. The chain's CDR3 is CASRIPGLGDEQFF. The DNA for the CDR3 is TGTGCCAGCAGGATACCGGGACTGGGGGATGAGCAGTTCTTC.

In this sample, this clone turned up a few times. This chain joins TRBV6-5 and TRBJ1-5; D call uncertain. From germline, CDR1 is MNHEY and CDR2 SVGAGI. CDR3 size: 13 residues. V was clipped by 5 bases and J by 4 bases, with 9 bases between them. The CDR3: CASSRTRNQPQHF. The CDR3 DNA follows: TGTGCCAGCAGTCGGACCCGGAATCAGCCCCAGCATTTT.

The rearrangement links TRBV5-1 to TRBJ2-3, with unresolved D. The CDR3 is 13 amino acids. The V gene lost 4 bases and the J gene lost 2 bases, with 8 bases spanning the gap. Looked up from germline, CDR1 is SGHRS and CDR2 is YFSETQ. The CDR3, as DNA: TGCGCCAGCAGCCCCTTGTTCACAGATACGCAGTATTTT. Residues: CASSPLFTDTQYF. The full variable domain, with the rest looked up from reference TRBV5-1 and TRBJ2-3, is KAGVTQTPRYLIKTRGQQVTLSCSPISGHRSVSWYQQTPGQGLQFLFEYFSETQRNKGNFPGRFSGRQFSNSRSEMNVSTLELGDSALYLCASSPLFTDTQYFGPGTRLTVL.